This T cell receptor beta chain stems from a study of blood T cell repertoires in COVID-19. Across the study: Donors in the United States, Italy and Spain gave samples during acute or convalescent COVID-19. Sample material is recorded as cDNA or gDNA derived from T cells, B-cell-depleted T cells, or PBMCs.

V was clipped by 0 bases and J by 6 bases, with 12 bases between them. The CDR3 loop spans 14 amino acids. Germline V gene sequence: CDR1 SGHAT, CDR2 FQNNGV. As originally analysed: Using reference gene primer amplification, nucleated cell counts were estimated. Some clones are missing from TCRdb's copy, which holds only in-frame ones; the method was immunoSEQ multiplex PCR. The V and J calls and the clone size are those of that table, but D and trimming were determined from the DNA. The sample records a few hundred thousand clones, 70% to 90% being singletons. The sample taken for sequencing was peripheral blood. This TCR came from a human donor in a cohort sampled during active COVID-19. This chain joins TRBV11-2 and TRBJ2-7, with D tentatively TRBD1 (5 bases). The CDR3 DNA follows: TGTGCCAGCAGCTTAGATTATTCAGGGCCCGAGCAGTACTTC. Its protein is CASSLDYSGPEQYF.